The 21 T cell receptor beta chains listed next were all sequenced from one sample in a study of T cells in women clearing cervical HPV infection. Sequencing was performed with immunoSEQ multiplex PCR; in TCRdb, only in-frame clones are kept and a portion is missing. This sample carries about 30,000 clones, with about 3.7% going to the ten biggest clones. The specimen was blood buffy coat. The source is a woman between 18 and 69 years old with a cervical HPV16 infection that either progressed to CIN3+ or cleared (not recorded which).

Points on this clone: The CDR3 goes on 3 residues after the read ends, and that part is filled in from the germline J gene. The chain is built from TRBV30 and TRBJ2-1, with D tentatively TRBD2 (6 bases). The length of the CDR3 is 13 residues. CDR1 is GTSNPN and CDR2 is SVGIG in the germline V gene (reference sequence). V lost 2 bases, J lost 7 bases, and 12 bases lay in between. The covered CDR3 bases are TGTGCCTGGAGTAGGTCTAGCGCTAATGAG. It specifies CAWSRSSANE. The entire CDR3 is CAWSRSSANEQFF.

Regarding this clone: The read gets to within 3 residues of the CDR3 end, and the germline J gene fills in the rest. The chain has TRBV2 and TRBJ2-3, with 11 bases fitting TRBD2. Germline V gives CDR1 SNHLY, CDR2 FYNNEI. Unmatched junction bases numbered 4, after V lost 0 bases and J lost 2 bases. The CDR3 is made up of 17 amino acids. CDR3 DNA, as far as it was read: TGTGCCAGCAGTGAAGCGGCGGGACTAGCGGACACAGATACG. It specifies CASSEAAGLADTDT. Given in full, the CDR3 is CASSEAAGLADTDTQYF.

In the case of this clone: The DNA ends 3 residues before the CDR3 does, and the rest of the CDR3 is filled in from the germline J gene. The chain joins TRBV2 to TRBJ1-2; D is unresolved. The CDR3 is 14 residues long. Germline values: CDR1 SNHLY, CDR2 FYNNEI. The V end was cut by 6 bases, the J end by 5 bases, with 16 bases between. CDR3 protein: CASSSLSGLYGYTF. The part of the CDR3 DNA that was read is TGTGCCAGCAGCTCCCTCAGCGGCCTATATGGC. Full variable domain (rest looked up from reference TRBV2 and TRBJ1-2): EPEVTQTPSHQVTQMGQEVILRCVPISNHLYFYWYRQILGQKVEFLVSFYNNEISEKSEIFDDQFSVERPDGSNFTLKIRSTKLEDSAMYFCASSSLSGLYGYTFGSGTRLTVV.

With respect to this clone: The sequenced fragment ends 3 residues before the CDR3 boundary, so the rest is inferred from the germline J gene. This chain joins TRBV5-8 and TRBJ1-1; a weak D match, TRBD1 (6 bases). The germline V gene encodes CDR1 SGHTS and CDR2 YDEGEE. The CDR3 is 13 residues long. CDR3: CASRLSGYRVAFF. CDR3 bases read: TGTGCCAGCAGATTGAGTGGGTACAGGGTA. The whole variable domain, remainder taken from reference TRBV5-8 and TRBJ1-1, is EAGVTQSPTHLIKTRGQQATLRCSPISGHTSVYWYQQALGLGLQFLLWYDEGEERNRGNFPPRFSGRQFPNYSSELNVNALELEDSALYLCASRLSGYRVAFFGQGTRLTVV.

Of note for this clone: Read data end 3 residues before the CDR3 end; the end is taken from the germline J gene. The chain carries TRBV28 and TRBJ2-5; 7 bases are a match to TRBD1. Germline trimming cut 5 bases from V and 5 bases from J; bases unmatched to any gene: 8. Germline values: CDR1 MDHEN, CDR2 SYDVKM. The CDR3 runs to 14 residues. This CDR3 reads CASSIPTGSETQYF. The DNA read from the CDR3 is TGTGCCAGCAGTATACCGACAGGGTCGGAGACC. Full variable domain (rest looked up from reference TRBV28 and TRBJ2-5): DVKVTQSSRYLVKRTGEKVFLECVQDMDHENMFWYRQDPGLGLRLIYFSYDVKMKEKGDIPEGYSVSREKKERFSLILESASTNQTSMYLCASSIPTGSETQYFGPGTRLLVL.

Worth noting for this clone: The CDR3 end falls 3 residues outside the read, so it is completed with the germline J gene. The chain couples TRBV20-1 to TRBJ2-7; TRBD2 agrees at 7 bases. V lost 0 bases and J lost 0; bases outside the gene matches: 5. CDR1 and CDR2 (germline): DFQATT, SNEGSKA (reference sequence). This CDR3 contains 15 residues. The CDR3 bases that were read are TGCAGTGCTAGAGATGAGCGGGGCGACTCCTACGAG. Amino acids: CSARDERGDSYE. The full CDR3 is CSARDERGDSYEQYF.

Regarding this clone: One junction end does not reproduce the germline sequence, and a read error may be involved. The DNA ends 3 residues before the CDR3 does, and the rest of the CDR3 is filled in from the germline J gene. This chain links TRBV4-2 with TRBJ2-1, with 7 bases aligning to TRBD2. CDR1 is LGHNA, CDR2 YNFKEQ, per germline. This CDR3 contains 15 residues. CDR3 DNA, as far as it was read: TGCGCCAGCAGCCTAAATCTGGCGACTAGCTATGAG. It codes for CASSLNLATSYE. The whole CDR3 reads CASSLNLATSYEQFF.

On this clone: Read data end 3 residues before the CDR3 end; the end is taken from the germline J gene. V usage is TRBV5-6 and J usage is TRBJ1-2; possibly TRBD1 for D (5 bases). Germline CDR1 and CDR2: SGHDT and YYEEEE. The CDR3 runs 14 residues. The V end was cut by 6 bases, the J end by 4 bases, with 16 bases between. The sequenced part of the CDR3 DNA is TGTGCCAGCACCCGGGGGGGTTTCGGCTATGGC. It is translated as CASTRGGFGYG. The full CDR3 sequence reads CASTRGGFGYGYTF.

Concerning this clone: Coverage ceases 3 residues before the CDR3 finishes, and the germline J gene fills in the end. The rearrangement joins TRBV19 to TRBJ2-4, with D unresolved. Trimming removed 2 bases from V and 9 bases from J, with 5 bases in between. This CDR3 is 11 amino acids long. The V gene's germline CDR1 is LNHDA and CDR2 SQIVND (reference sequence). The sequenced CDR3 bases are TGTGCCAGTAGTATAAGAGGCATT. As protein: CASSIRGI. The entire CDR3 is CASSIRGIQYF. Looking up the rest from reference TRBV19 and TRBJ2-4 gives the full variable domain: DGGITQSPKYLFRKEGQNVTLSCEQNLNHDAMYWYRQDPGQGLRLIYYSQIVNDFQKGDIAEGYSVSREKKESFPLTVTSAQKNPTAFYLCASSIRGIQYFGAGTRLSVL.

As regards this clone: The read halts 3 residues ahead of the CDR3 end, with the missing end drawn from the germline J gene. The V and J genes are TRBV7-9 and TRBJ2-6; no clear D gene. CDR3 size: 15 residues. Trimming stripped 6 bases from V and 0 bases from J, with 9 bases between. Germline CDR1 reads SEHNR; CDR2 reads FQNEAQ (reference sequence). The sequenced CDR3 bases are TGTGCCAGCAGACGTATCTACTCTGGGGCCAACGTC. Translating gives CASRRIYSGANV. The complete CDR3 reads CASRRIYSGANVLTF. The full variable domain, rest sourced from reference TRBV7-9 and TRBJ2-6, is DTGVSQNPRHKITKRGQNVTFRCDPISEHNRLYWYRQTLGQGPEFLTYFQNEAQLEKSRLLSDRFSAERPKGSFSTLEIQRTEQGDSAMYLCASRRIYSGANVLTFGAGSRLTVL.

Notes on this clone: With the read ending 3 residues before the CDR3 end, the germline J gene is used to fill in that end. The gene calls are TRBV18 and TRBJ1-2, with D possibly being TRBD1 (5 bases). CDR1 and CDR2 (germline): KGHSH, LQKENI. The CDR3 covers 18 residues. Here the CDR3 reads CASSPRSGTSGAYNDYTF. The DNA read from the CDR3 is TGTGCCAGCTCACCTCGCTCCGGGACTAGCGGAGCATACAATGAC.

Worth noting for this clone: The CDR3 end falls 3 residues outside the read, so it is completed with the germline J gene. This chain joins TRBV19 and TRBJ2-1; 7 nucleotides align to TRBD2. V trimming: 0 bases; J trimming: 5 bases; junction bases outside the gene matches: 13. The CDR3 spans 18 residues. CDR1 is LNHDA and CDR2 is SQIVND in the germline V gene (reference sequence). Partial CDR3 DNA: TGTGCCAGTAGTATAGACCCAGCCGGGACTATCCAGGACAATGAG. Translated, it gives CASSIDPAGTIQDNE. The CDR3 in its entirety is CASSIDPAGTIQDNEQFF.

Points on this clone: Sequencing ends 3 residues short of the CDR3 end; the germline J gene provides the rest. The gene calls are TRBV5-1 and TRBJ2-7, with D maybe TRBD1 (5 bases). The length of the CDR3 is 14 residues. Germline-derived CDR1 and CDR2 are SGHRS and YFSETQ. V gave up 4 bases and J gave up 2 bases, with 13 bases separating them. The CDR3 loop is CASSAEQEPYEQYF. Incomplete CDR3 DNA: TGCGCCAGCAGCGCCGAACAGGAGCCCTACGAG.

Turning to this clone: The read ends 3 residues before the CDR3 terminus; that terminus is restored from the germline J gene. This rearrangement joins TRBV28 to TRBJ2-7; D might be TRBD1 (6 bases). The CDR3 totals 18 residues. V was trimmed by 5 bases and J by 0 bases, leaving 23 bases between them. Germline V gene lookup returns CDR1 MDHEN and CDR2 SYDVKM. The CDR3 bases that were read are TGTGCCAGCAGTCCGCCGACAGGACCGGACCCCTTCTCCTACGAG. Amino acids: CASSPPTGPDPFSYE. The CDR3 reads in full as CASSPPTGPDPFSYEQYF.

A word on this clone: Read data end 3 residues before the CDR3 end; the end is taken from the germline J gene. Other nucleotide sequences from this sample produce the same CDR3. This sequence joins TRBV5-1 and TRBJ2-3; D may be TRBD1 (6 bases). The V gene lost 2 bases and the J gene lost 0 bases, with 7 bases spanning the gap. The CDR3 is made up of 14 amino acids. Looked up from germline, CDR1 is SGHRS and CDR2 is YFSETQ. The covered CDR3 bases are TGCGCCAGCAGCTTAGGACAGAGCACAGATACG. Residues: CASSLGQSTDT. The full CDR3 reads CASSLGQSTDTQYF.

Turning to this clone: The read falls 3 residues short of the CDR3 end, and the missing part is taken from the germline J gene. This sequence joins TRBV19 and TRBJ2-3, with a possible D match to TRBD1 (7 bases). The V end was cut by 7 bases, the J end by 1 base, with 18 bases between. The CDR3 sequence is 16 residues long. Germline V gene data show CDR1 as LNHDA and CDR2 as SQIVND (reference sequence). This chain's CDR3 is CASTSSGGPGTDTQYF. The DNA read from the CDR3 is TGTGCCAGTACCTCCTCAGGGGGGCCAGGCACAGATACG. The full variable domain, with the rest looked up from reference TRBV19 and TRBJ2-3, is DGGITQSPKYLFRKEGQNVTLSCEQNLNHDAMYWYRQDPGQGLRLIYYSQIVNDFQKGDIAEGYSVSREKKESFPLTVTSAQKNPTAFYLCASTSSGGPGTDTQYFGPGTRLTVL.

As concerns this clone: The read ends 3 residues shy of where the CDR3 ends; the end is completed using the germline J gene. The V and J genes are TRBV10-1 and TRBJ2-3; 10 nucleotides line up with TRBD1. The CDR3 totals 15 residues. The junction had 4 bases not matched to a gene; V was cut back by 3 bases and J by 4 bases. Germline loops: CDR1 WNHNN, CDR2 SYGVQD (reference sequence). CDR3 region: CASSDWTGGADTQYF. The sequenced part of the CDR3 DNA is TGCGCCAGCAGTGATTGGACAGGGGGGGCAGATACG.

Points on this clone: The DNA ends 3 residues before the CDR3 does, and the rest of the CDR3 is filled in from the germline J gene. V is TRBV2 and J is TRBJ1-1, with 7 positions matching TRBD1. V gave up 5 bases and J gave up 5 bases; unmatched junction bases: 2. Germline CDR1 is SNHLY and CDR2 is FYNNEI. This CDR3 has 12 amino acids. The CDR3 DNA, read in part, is TGTGCCAGCAGTACAGGGGATACTGAA. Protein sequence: CASSTGDTE. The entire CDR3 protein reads CASSTGDTEAFF.

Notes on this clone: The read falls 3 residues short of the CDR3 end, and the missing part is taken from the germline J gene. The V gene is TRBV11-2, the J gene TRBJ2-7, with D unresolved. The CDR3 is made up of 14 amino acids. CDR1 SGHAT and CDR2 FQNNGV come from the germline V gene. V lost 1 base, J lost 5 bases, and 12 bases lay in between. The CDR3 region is CASSLGLVGHEQYF. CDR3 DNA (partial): TGTGCCAGCAGCTTAGGTTTGGTGGGCCACGAG.

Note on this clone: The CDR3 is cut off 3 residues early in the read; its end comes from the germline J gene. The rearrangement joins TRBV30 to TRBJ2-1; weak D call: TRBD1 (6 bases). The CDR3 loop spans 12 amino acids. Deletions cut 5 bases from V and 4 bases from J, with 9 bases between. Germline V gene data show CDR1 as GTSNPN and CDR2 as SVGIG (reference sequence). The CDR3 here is CAWSDSYNEQFF. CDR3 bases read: TGTGCCTGGTCGGACAGTTACAATGAG.

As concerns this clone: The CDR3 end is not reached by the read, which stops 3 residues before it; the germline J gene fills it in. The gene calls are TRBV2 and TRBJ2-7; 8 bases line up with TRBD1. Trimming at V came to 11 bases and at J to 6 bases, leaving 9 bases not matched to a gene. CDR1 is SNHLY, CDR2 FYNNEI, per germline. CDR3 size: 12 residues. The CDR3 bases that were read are TGTGCCGTAATGGACAGGGAGGCCGAG. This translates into CAVMDREAE. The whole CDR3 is CAVMDREAEQYF.